This TCR beta chain was found in a study of shared clonotypes between healthy human individuals. Across the study: CD8 memory received one plate per donor, CD8 naive two, CD4 memory three and CD4 naive three.

For every subset, genomic DNA was evenly distributed across several immunoSEQ plates. TCRdb's copy holds only in-frame clones and misses some; the assay was immunoSEQ multiplex PCR. The profile shows 900,000 to 1,200,000 clones, around three quarters of them singletons. From germline, CDR1 is MNHEY and CDR2 SMNVEV (reference sequence). The CDR3 has 14 residues. V shed 5 bases, J shed 4 bases, and the junction held 3 bases outside the gene matches. Points from the study as a whole: The study sampled only blood, and tissue repertoires likely differ.

With respect to this clone: Its antigen is unidentified.

The gene calls are TRBV27 and TRBJ2-2, with 8 nucleotides matching TRBD2. Input material: memory CD4+ T cells from PBMCs. Subset given: CD45RA-negative fraction. This clonotype was sampled from a man between 18 and 29 years old in good health. Some clones in this sample may be carry-over from other donors' samples. In nucleotides, the CDR3 is TGTGCCAGCAGTCTGCTAGCGGGCACCGGGGAGCTGTTTTTT. Encoded protein: CASSLLAGTGELFF.